This T cell receptor beta chain was sequenced during a study of shared clonotypes between healthy human individuals. The data were produced by immunoSEQ multiplex PCR, yet TCRdb's version contains in-frame clones alone and is incomplete. Of about 1.1 million clones listed, about 72% are singletons. Concerning this clone itself: Its antigen remains unknown.

General study findings and limits: Clonotypes not shared had lower generation probabilities than those common to all four donors. The authors sampled blood alone, and tissue repertoires likely differ.

V was clipped by 2 bases and J by 4 bases, with 12 bases between them. The CDR3 sequence is 15 residues long. CDR1 is KGHSH, CDR2 LQKENI, per germline. Sequenced input: memory CD4+ T cells from PBMCs. Subset reported: CD45RA-negative fraction. The source of this sequence is a man aged 18 to 29 in good health. Some clones in this sample may be carry-over from other donors' samples. V is TRBV18 and J is TRBJ1-3, with D possibly TRBD1 on 6 matching bases. The CDR3 nucleotides read TGTGCCAGCTCACCAAGTCAGGGGACAGGAAACACCATATATTTT. It translates to CASSPSQGTGNTIYF.